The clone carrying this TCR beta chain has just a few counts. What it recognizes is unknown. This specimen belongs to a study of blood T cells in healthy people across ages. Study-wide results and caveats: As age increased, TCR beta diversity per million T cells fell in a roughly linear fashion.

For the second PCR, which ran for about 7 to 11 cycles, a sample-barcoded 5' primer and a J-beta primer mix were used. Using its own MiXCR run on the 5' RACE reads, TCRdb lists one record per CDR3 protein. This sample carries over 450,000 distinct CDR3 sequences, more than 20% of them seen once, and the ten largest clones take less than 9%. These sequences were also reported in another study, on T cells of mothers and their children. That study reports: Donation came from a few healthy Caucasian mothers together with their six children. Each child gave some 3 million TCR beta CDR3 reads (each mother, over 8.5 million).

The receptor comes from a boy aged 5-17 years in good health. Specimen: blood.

The CDR3 coding sequence is TGTGCCAGCAGTGAAGGACTTTTCACCGGGGAGCTGTTTTTT. Residues: CASSEGLFTGELFF. The chain links TRBV6-1 to TRBJ2-2, with D hard to call. This CDR3 is built from 14 residues. The ends were cut back, 1 base at V and 4 bases at J, with 7 bases in the middle. Germline V gene data show CDR1 as MNHNS and CDR2 as SASEGT.